What follows describes a single TCR beta chain. Its antigen is unidentified. The entry originates in a study of T-cell reconstitution after alpha-beta-depleted transplantation in children. Study-level findings and limits: The main origin of T-cell counts and diversity one year after transplant was newly produced T cells.

This sample's TCRbeta library carried unique molecular identifier barcodes. Each CDR3 protein gets one entry after TCRdb re-called the PCR reads with MiXCR. The data show over 5,000 distinct CDR3 sequences, about a sixth seen once. V trimming: 6 bases; J trimming: 1 base; junction bases outside the gene matches: 12. CDR1 MNHNS and CDR2 SASEGT come from the germline V gene. This CDR3 is 16 amino acids long. The sequence came from a male patient younger than 18 who had a stem cell transplant for acute myeloid leukemia, so the T cells may come from the graft donor. The sequenced sample was PBMCs, mostly from graft donor cells, obtained 60 days after TCRalphabeta/CD19-depleted stem cell transplant. The chain carries TRBV6-1 and TRBJ2-7, with 7 bases aligning to TRBD1. Here the CDR3 reads CASRRTGELGSYEQYF. The CDR3 nucleotides are TGTGCCAGCAGGCGAACAGGGGAATTAGGGTCCTACGAGCAGTACTTC.